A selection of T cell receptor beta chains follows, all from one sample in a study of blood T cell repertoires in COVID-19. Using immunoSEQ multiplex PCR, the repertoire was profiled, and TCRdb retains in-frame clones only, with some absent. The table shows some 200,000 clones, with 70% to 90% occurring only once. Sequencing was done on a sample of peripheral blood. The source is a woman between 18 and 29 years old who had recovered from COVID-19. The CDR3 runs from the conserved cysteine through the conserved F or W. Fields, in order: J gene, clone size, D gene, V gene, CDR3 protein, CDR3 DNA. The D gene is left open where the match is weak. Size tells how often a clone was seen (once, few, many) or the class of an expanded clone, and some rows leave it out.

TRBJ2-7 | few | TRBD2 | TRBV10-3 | CAISESTSVGYEQYF | TGTGCCATCAGTGAGTCTACTAGCGTTGGCTACGAGCAGTACTTC
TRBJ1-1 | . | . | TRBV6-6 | CASSYGQGELNTEAFF | TGTGCCAGCAGTTACGGGCAGGGCGAATTGAACACTGAAGCTTTCTTT
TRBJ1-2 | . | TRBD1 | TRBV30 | CAWSVPGQYDYGYTF | TGTGCCTGGAGTGTCCCGGGACAGTATGACTATGGCTACACCTTC
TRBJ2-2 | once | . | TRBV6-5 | CASSYYSRGNTGELFF | TGTGCCAGCAGTTACTATAGCAGGGGAAACACCGGGGAGCTGTTTTTT
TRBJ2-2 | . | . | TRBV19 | CASSITGGTGELFF | TGTGCCAGTAGTATTACAGGAGGGACCGGGGAGCTGTTTTTT
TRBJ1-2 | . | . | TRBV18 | CASSPRQNYGYTF | TGTGCCAGCTCACCAAGACAGAACTATGGCTACACCTTC
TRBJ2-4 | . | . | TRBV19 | CASSVRRGTKNIQYF | TGTGCCAGTAGCGTCCGGAGGGGTACTAAAAACATTCAGTACTTC
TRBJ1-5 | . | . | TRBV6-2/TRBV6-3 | CASSYREGNQPQHF | TGTGCCAGCAGTTACAGGGAGGGCAATCAGCCCCAGCATTTT
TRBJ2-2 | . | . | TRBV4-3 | CASSQDVVTGELFF | TGCGCCAGCAGCCAAGATGTAGTAACCGGGGAGCTGTTTTTT
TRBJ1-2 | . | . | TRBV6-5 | CASSYGSGRALYGYTF | TGTGCCAGCAGTTACGGTTCGGGCAGGGCACTCTATGGCTACACCTTC
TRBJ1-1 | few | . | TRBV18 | CASSPSTLVNTEAFF | TGTGCCAGCTCACCGAGTACCCTGGTGAACACTGAAGCTTTCTTT
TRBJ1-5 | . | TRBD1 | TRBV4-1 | CASSLDRGRNQPQHF | TGCGCCAGCAGCCTAGACAGGGGGCGAAATCAGCCCCAGCATTTT
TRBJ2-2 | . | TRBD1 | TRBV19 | CASSFSGTGVGELFF | TGTGCCAGTAGTTTCTCCGGGACAGGGGTAGGGGAGCTGTTTTTT
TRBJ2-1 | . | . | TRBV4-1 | CASSHRKGLGGVWEQFF | TGCGCCAGCAGCCACCGAAAAGGACTAGGGGGGGTTTGGGAGCAGTTCTTC
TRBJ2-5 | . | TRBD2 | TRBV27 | CAGLKPGLAHRETQYF | TGTGCCGGCCTTAAACCGGGACTAGCCCATAGGGAGACCCAGTACTTC
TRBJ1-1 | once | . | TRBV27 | CASSLSGGALMNTEAFF | TGTGCCAGCAGTTTATCCGGCGGGGCCTTAATGAACACTGAAGCTTTCTTT
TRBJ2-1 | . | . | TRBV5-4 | CASSGRLGMDEQFF | TGTGCCAGCAGCGGAAGACTAGGGATGGATGAGCAGTTCTTC
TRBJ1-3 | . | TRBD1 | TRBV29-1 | CSVGDRDTLSGNTIYF | TGCAGCGTTGGGGACAGGGATACACTCTCTGGAAACACCATATATTTT
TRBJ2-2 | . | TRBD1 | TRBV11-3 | CASSLAETGPGELFF | TGTGCCAGCAGCTTAGCTGAGACAGGGCCCGGGGAGCTGTTTTTT
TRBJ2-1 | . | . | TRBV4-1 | CASSRSLWVVEQFF | TGCGCCAGCAGCCGGAGCCTGTGGGTGGTCGAGCAGTTCTTC
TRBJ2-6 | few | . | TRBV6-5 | CASSYSGQSGANVLTF | TGTGCCAGCAGTTACTCGGGACAATCTGGGGCCAACGTCCTGACTTTC
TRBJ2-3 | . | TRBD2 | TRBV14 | CASSPRTSGSTDTQYF | TGTGCCAGCAGCCCACGGACTAGCGGAAGCACAGATACGCAGTATTTT
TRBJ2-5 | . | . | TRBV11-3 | CASSLDTADRGETQYF | TGTGCCAGCAGCTTAGATACGGCAGATCGAGGGGAGACCCAGTACTTC
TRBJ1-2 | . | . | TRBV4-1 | CASSQEDIGGSIYGYTF | TGCGCCAGCAGCCAAGAAGATATAGGGGGTTCCATCTATGGCTACACCTTC
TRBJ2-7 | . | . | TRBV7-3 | CASSLTAGGSEQYF | TGTGCCAGCAGCTTAACAGCGGGTGGCTCCGAGCAGTACTTC
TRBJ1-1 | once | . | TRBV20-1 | CSVTRGAFF | TGCAGTGTGACCCGGGGAGCTTTCTTT
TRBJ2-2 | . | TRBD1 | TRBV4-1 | CASSLTLQGAANTGELFF | TGCGCCAGCAGTCTAACCCTACAGGGGGCGGCGAACACCGGGGAGCTGTTTTTT
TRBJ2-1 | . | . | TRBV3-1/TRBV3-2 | CASSQERDKPPNNEQFF | TGTGCCAGCAGCCAAGAGAGGGACAAACCACCTAACAATGAGCAGTTCTTC
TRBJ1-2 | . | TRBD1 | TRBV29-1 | CSVEIKAGTGGVIAYGYTF | TGCAGCGTTGAAATCAAGGCCGGGACAGGGGGCGTCATCGCCTATGGCTACACCTTC
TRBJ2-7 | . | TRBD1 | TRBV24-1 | CATSDPGTGPSEQYF | TGTGCCACCAGTGACCCCGGGACAGGGCCTTCCGAGCAGTACTTC
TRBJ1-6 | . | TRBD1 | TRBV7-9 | CASSLGNRGSPLHF | TGTGCCAGCAGCCTAGGCAACAGGGGGTCACCCCTCCACTTT
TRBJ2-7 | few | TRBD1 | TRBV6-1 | CASSATQGVPNYEQYF | TGTGCCAGCAGTGCTACCCAGGGGGTCCCGAACTACGAGCAGTACTTC
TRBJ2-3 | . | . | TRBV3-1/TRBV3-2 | CASSQLPRGGPTDTQYF | TGTGCCAGCAGCCAATTACCCAGGGGCGGACCCACAGATACGCAGTATTTT
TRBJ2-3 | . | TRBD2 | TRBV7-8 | CASSFNPGLAESTDTQYF | TGTGCCAGCAGCTTTAACCCCGGACTAGCGGAAAGCACAGATACGCAGTATTTT
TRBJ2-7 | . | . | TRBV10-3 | CATEQGPAADEQYF | TGTGCCACCGAACAGGGCCCAGCGGCGGACGAGCAGTACTTC
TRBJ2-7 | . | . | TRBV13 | CASSLGVRGDSAYEQYF | TGTGCCAGCAGCTTAGGCGTTAGAGGCGATTCTGCCTACGAGCAGTACTTC
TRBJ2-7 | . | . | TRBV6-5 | CASSNIYEQYF | TGTGCCAGCAGTAATATCTACGAGCAGTACTTC
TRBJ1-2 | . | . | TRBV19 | CASSRNFESNYGYTF | TGTGCCAGTAGTAGAAATTTTGAGAGCAACTATGGCTACACCTTC
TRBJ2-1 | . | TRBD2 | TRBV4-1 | CASSHLAGGPGQFF | TGCGCCAGCAGCCACCTGGCGGGAGGGCCGGGGCAGTTCTTC
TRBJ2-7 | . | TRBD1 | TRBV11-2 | CASSLRTGASLRWDEQYF | TGTGCCAGCAGCTTACGGACAGGGGCTTCCCTCAGGTGGGACGAGCAGTACTTC
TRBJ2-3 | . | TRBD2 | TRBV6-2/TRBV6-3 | CASSYPKRGKITDTQYF | TGTGCCAGCAGTTACCCAAAGCGGGGGAAGATCACAGATACGCAGTATTTT